Following are 23 T cell receptor beta chains from one sample sequenced in a study of early T cells in non-severe SARS-CoV-2 infection. TCRdb reprocessed the 5' RACE reads via MiXCR and lists one record per CDR3 protein. Of some 81,000 distinct CDR3 sequences listed, about 16% are singletons. Sequencing was done on a sample of whole blood. The receptors were gathered from an adult who was a healthcare worker with PCR-confirmed SARS-CoV-2 infection or an uninfected control (not recorded which).

With regard to this clonotype: Its ends do not fully match the called genes, so a read error is possible. This chain links TRBV20-1 with TRBJ1-1; D may be TRBD1 (5 bases). The CDR3 loop spans 13 amino acids. CDR1 is DFQATT and CDR2 is SNEGSKA in the germline V gene (reference sequence). The CDR3 loop reads CSGEKGRPNEVFF. The CDR3 nucleotides are TGCAGTGGAGAGAAGGGGCGCCCCAATGAAGTTTTCTTT.

This rearrangement joins TRBV6-5 to TRBJ2-3; 9 nucleotides align to TRBD2. The junction had 4 bases not matched to a gene; V was cut back by 2 bases and J by 4 bases. Germline CDR1 and CDR2: MNHEY and SVGAGI. The CDR3 totals 15 residues. CDR3: CASSYASGRSDTQYF. The CDR3 coding sequence is TGTGCCAGCAGTTACGCGAGCGGGAGGTCAGATACGCAGTATTTT.

The CDR3 here is CASSSTFSYEQYF. Written as DNA, the CDR3 is TGTGCCAGCAGTTCAACGTTCTCCTACGAGCAGTACTTC. The V and J genes are TRBV27 and TRBJ2-7; no clear D gene. The V gene's germline CDR1 is MNHEY and CDR2 SMNVEV (reference sequence). Trimming shortened V by 4 bases and J by 0 bases, and 7 bases separated the two germline ends. The CDR3 loop spans 13 amino acids.

The rearrangement links TRBV2 to TRBJ2-5; a possible D gene is TRBD2 (5 bases). This CDR3 is 14 amino acids long. Deletions cut 8 bases from V and 2 bases from J, with 15 bases between. Germline V lookup: CDR1 SNHLY, CDR2 FYNNEI. This CDR3 is CASRRRSGQETQYF. Here the CDR3 DNA reads TGTGCCAGCCGGCGGAGAAGCGGACAAGAGACCCAGTACTTC.

This chain uses TRBV19 with TRBJ1-2; perhaps TRBD1 as D (5 bases). CDR1 is LNHDA and CDR2 is SQIVND in the germline V gene (reference sequence). The CDR3 spans 14 residues. Trimming removed 5 bases at V and 4 bases at J, with 14 bases between. CDR3 sequence: CASSARGEGYGYTF. Written as DNA, the CDR3 is TGTGCCAGTAGTGCCCGAGGGGAGGGCTATGGCTACACCTTC.

This clonotype was recorded a few times. The rearrangement uses TRBV6-5 and TRBJ2-1; no clear D gene. CDR1 MNHEY and CDR2 SVGAGI come from the germline V gene. The CDR3 consists of 14 residues. Trimming stripped 2 bases from V and 1 base from J, with 6 bases between. CDR3 bases: TGTGCCAGCAGTTACATAGGGTCCTACAATGAGCAGTTCTTC. The encoded protein is CASSYIGSYNEQFF.

This clonotype came up a few times. Mismatch with germline at one junction end may stem from a read error. The chain's CDR3 is CASSLNMEDEAFF. The CDR3 region has the DNA TGTGCTAGCAGCTTAAATATGGAGGATGAAGCTTTCTTT. The gene calls are TRBV7-7 and TRBJ1-1; D is undetermined. The V gene's germline CDR1 is SSHAT and CDR2 FNYEAQ (reference sequence). This CDR3 has 13 amino acids.

This clonotype was seen more than once but under ten times. This chain links TRBV9 with TRBJ1-4; unclear D gene. Trimming removed 4 bases from V and 3 bases from J, with 7 bases in between. This CDR3 spans 13 amino acids. CDR1 SGDLS and CDR2 YYNGEE come from the germline V gene. The CDR3 spells CASSPHSNEKLFF. In DNA, the CDR3 is TGTGCCAGCAGCCCTCACTCTAATGAAAAACTGTTTTTT. The full variable domain, rest sourced from reference TRBV9 and TRBJ1-4, is DSGVTQTPKHLITATGQRVTLRCSPRSGDLSVYWYQQSLDQGLQFLIQYYNGEERAKGNILERFSAQQFPDLHSELNLSSLELGDSALYFCASSPHSNEKLFFGSGTQLSVL.

This clonotype showed up just a few times. The gene calls are TRBV5-4 and TRBJ2-2; 14 positions match TRBD2. There are 23 residues in the CDR3. CDR1 is SGHNT and CDR2 is YYREEE in the germline V gene (reference sequence). The trim removed 4 bases at V and 3 bases at J, leaving 23 bases unmatched. The CDR3 DNA reads as TGTGCCAGCAGCCTAGACAGGGAAACGGTGGGACTAGCGGGAGAGGGGCACACCGGGGAGCTGTTTTTT. It translates to CASSLDRETVGLAGEGHTGELFF.

The gene calls are TRBV19 and TRBJ1-1; D uncertain. CDR1 LNHDA and CDR2 SQIVND come from the germline V gene (reference sequence). This CDR3 is 13 amino acids long. Trimming took off 11 bases at V and 1 base at J, with 14 bases between the two ends. CDR3 loop: CASCRGWNTEAFF. CDR3 bases: TGTGCCTCATGTCGTGGTTGGAACACTGAAGCTTTCTTT.

The V call is TRBV4-1, the J call TRBJ2-1; 10 nucleotides line up with TRBD2. CDR3 length equals 17 residues. From germline, CDR1 is MGHRA and CDR2 YSYEKL. Trimming took 0 bases from V and 7 from J; bases not matched to a gene: 9. The CDR3 here is CASSQDLLAGQWNEQFF. The CDR3 DNA sequence: TGCGCCAGCAGCCAAGACCTACTAGCGGGGCAGTGGAATGAGCAGTTCTTC.

The genes are TRBV5-1 and TRBJ1-2; 8 positions agree with TRBD1. J was trimmed by 0 bases and V by 0 bases; bases with no gene match: 7. CDR1 and CDR2 from the germline V gene are SGHRS and YFSETQ. This CDR3 spans 17 amino acids. CDR3 in DNA: TGCGCCAGCAGCTTGGTAGGCCGGGACAGGACTAACTATGGCTACACCTTC. It codes for CASSLVGRDRTNYGYTF.

This clonotype has ten or more counts. The V gene is TRBV5-6, the J gene TRBJ2-3, with D hard to call. The germline V and J ends were trimmed by 2 bases and 0 bases, with 7 bases remaining between them. Germline V gene lookup returns CDR1 SGHDT and CDR2 YYEEEE. The CDR3 is 14 residues long. CDR3 residues: CASSFGVSTDTQYF. DNA of the CDR3: TGTGCCAGCAGCTTCGGAGTTAGCACAGATACGCAGTATTTT.

The chain uses TRBV11-2 and TRBJ2-7, with 14 bases that match TRBD2. Germline CDR1 reads SGHAT; CDR2 reads FQNNGV. The CDR3 is 15 residues long. Losses at the gene ends were 5 bases for V and 7 bases for J; bases not matched to a gene: 7. The CDR3 nucleotides are TGTGCCAGCAGCCTCCGACTAGCGGGGGGGCGGGAGCAGTACTTC. This gives the protein CASSLRLAGGREQYF.

The CDR3 is CASSSDPGGTEAFF. DNA of the CDR3: TGTGCCAGCTCATCGGACCCGGGTGGCACTGAAGCTTTCTTT. This chain joins TRBV18 and TRBJ1-1, with no clear D. Germline V gene lookup returns CDR1 KGHSH and CDR2 LQKENI. The CDR3 extends over 14 amino acids. V was shortened by 5 bases and J by 4 bases, with 14 bases between the two germline ends.

This clonotype has a handful of counts. CDR3 bases: TGTGCCAGCAGCCCAGGGGCAGGGTTAGCAGCTTTCTTT. Its protein is CASSPGAGLAAFF. This sequence joins TRBV14 and TRBJ1-1, with D possibly matching TRBD1 (6 bases). Trimming stripped 4 bases from V and 10 bases from J, with 16 bases between. CDR3 length: 13 residues. Germline V gene data show CDR1 as SGHDN and CDR2 as FVKESK.

This clonotype was counted between two and nine times. The chain uses TRBV18 and TRBJ1-5; 8 positions agree with TRBD1. Trimming at V came to 3 bases and at J to 6 bases, leaving 7 bases not matched to a gene. CDR3 length: 15 residues. Per germline, CDR1 KGHSH and CDR2 LQKENI. The CDR3 is CASSPGQGMGQPQHF. The CDR3 DNA sequence: TGTGCCAGCTCACCCGGACAGGGAATGGGTCAGCCCCAGCATTTT.

V is TRBV11-2 and J is TRBJ2-1, with TRBD1 identical over 8 bases. There are 14 residues in the CDR3. The junction had 9 bases not matched to a gene; V was cut back by 1 base and J by 13 bases. Germline V gives CDR1 SGHAT, CDR2 FQNNGV. The CDR3, as DNA: TGTGCCAGCAGCTTAGGACAGGGGCCCCGAGGACAGTTCTTC. Translating gives CASSLGQGPRGQFF.

J is TRBJ2-5 and V is TRBV7-2; TRBD2 matches 8 bases. Looked up from germline, CDR1 is SGHTA and CDR2 is FQGNSA. With V trimmed by 6 bases and J by 4 bases, 7 bases remained unmatched. The CDR3 is made up of 14 amino acids. CDR3 loop: CASRTGGLGETQYF. CDR3 bases: TGTGCCAGCAGGACGGGAGGGCTTGGAGAGACCCAGTACTTC.

In this sample, this clonotype turned up a few times. The V gene is TRBV6-1, the J gene TRBJ2-2; TRBD1 matches at 9 bases. Germline V lookup: CDR1 MNHNS, CDR2 SASEGT. Trimming removed 7 bases from V and 5 bases from J; junction bases left unmatched: 5. This CDR3 spans 14 amino acids. The CDR3 DNA reads TGTGCCAGCACCGGGACAGGGACTACCGGGGAGCTGTTTTTT. Translation gives CASTGTGTTGELFF.

This chain links TRBV20-1 with TRBJ2-1; D possibly corresponds to TRBD1 (6 bases). The CDR3 has 14 residues. V lost 3 bases, J lost 8 bases, and 17 bases lay in between. CDR1 is DFQATT, CDR2 SNEGSKA, per germline (reference sequence). The CDR3: CSARATKPGDEQFF. For the CDR3, the DNA is TGCAGTGCTAGGGCGACAAAACCAGGGGATGAGCAGTTCTTC.

This clonotype showed up just a few times. The rearrangement uses TRBV28 and TRBJ1-4; 9 bases align to TRBD1. The J segment lost 4 bases and the V segment lost 3 bases, leaving 3 bases of the junction unmatched. The CDR3 runs to 15 residues. Germline CDR1 MDHEN, CDR2 SYDVKM. This chain's CDR3 is CASSFETGGNEKLFF. The CDR3 DNA follows: TGTGCCAGCAGTTTCGAGACAGGGGGTAATGAAAAACTGTTTTTT.

CDR3 bases: TGTGCCAGCAGTCCCTACAGGGGTACCTACAATGAGCAGTTCTTC. It encodes CASSPYRGTYNEQFF. The chain uses TRBV28 and TRBJ2-1, with 7 positions matching TRBD1. Germline CDR1 MDHEN, CDR2 SYDVKM. The junction had 6 bases not matched to a gene; V was cut back by 5 bases and J by 2 bases. The CDR3 contains 15 residues.